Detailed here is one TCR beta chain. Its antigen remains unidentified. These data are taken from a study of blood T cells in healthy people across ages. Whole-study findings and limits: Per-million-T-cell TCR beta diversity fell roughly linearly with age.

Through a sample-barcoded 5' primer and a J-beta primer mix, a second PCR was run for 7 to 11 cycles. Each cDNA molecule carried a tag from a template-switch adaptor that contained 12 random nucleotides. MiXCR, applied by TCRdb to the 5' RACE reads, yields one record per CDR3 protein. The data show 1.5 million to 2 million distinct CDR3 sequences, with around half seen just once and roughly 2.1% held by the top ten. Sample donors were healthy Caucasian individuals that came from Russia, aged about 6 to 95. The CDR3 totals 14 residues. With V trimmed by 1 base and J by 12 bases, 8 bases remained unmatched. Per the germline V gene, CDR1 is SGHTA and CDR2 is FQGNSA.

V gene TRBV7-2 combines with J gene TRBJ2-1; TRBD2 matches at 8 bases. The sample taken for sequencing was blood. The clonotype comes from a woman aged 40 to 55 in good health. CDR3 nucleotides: TGTGCCAGCAGCTTAGGCCCAGCGGGGGTCTTGCAGTTCTTC. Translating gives CASSLGPAGVLQFF. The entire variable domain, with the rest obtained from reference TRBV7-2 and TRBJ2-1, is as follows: GAGVSQSPSNKVTEKGKDVELRCDPISGHTALYWYRQSLGQGLEFLIYFQGNSAPDKSGLPSDRFSAERTGGSVSTLTIQRTQQEDSAVYLCASSLGPAGVLQFFGPGTRLTVL.